The present entry profiles one T cell receptor beta chain with its context. This entry is derived from a study of blood T cell repertoires in COVID-19. For the study at large: Researchers got acute and convalescent COVID-19 samples from the United States, Italy and Spain. In each case, the material was cDNA or gDNA derived from T cells, B-cell-depleted T cells, or PBMCs.

This CDR3 is 18 amino acids long. Trimming cost V 7 bases and J 2 bases, with 24 bases left between them. In germline, CDR1 is MRHNA, CDR2 SNTAGT. Authors' processing steps: Researchers report that nucleated cell counts were estimated from reference gene primer amplification. Clones were read by immunoSEQ multiplex PCR, and TCRdb kept only the in-frame ones, dropping some. V, J and clone size are taken as reported in that table, and D and trimming were inferred from the DNA itself. Among approximately 74,000 clones listed, about 83% were seen once. V is TRBV6-4 and J is TRBJ2-1; D is ambiguous. The sequenced sample was peripheral blood. The sequence was collected from a man in his 70s with acute or convalescent COVID-19. The CDR3, as DNA: TGTGCCAGCAAGCGACGAGAGATGGGTATTGTGACCTACAATGAGCAGTTCTTC. Amino acids: CASKRREMGIVTYNEQFF.